This T cell receptor beta chain was sequenced during a study of blood T cell repertoires in COVID-19. About the research overall: The study drew acute and convalescent COVID-19 samples from the United States, Italy and Spain. From T cells, B-cell-depleted T cells, or PBMCs came the material, which was cDNA or gDNA.

The authors' processing: How many nucleated cells were present was estimated from reference gene primer amplification. Data came from immunoSEQ multiplex PCR; TCRdb stores just in-frame clones and leaves some out. D and trimming come from the DNA, and the V and J calls and clone size come from that table. Here the sample spans approximately 210,000 clones, about 90% being singletons. V was shortened by 3 bases and J by 0 bases, with 15 bases between the two germline ends. This CDR3 is built from 17 residues. CDR1 MNHEY and CDR2 SMNVEV come from the germline V gene (reference sequence). V and J are TRBV27 and TRBJ2-1, with D possibly being TRBD2 (5 bases). The clonotype originates from a man in his forties with active or convalescent COVID-19. The sample was peripheral blood. In DNA form, the CDR3 reads TGTGCCAGCAGTTTCTCTAGCAACCTCAGCTCCTACAATGAGCAGTTCTTC. It yields the protein CASSFSSNLSSYNEQFF.